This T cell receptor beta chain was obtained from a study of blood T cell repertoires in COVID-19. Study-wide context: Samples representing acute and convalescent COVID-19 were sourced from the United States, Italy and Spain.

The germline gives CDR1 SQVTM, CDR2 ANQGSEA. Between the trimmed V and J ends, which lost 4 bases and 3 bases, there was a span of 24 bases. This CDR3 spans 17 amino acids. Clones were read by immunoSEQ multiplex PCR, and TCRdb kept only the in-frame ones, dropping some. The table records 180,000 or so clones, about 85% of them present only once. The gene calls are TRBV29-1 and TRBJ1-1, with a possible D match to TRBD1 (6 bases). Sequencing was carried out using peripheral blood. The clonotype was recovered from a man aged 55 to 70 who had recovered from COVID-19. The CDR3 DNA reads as TGCAGCGTTGGGGGGCAGGCCTCTGGGTCCCATCACACTGAAGCTTTCTTT. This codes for CSVGGQASGSHHTEAFF.